This TCR beta chain is from a study of PD-L1 blockade in urothelial cancer. Time point defined: peripheral blood 6 weeks after treatment start. Profiled with immunoSEQ multiplex PCR; TCRdb holds only in-frame clones, not every one. The table includes about 120,000 clones, about 89% detected once. From germline, CDR1 is SNHLY and CDR2 FYNNEI. CDR3 length: 14 residues. Losses at the gene ends were 8 bases for V and 6 bases for J; bases not matched to a gene: 7. The source material was PBMCs, sampled around atezolizumab (anti-PD-L1) treatment. This chain uses TRBV2 with TRBJ2-1, with 10 bases aligning to TRBD2. The TCR sequence derives from a man aged 55 to 70 with urothelial cancer. CDR3 coding DNA: TGTGCCAGCGCGACTAGCGGGCCGGTCAATGAGCAGTTCTTC. It encodes CASATSGPVNEQFF.